This record looks at one TCR beta chain sequence and its context. Assay used: immunoSEQ multiplex PCR; TCRdb lists only in-frame clones, some missing. This table holds some 500,000 clones, roughly 87% found once. Documented treatment: 19 received Ad26.COV2.S at low or high dose, single or two shots; several received placebo; per-sample allocation not given. The study sampled participants on day 63 after the first vaccine or placebo injection. These data belong to a study of Ad26.COV2.S vaccination and SARS-CoV-2 variants. The sequencing here drew on peripheral blood, taken in a trial of Ad26.COV2.S vaccine versus placebo. The sequence was obtained from a person between 18 and 59 years old who received the Ad26.COV2.S COVID-19 vaccine or a placebo.

DNA of the CDR3: TGTGCCAGCAGCTTCGGGGCGGGTCAGCCCCAGCATTTT. It encodes CASSFGAGQPQHF. The rearrangement links TRBV7-3 to TRBJ1-5, with TRBD1 as a possible D gene (5 bases). Germline loops: CDR1 SGHTA, CDR2 FQGTGA. The CDR3 loop spans 13 amino acids. Between the trimmed V and J ends, which lost 3 bases and 6 bases, there was a span of 9 bases.